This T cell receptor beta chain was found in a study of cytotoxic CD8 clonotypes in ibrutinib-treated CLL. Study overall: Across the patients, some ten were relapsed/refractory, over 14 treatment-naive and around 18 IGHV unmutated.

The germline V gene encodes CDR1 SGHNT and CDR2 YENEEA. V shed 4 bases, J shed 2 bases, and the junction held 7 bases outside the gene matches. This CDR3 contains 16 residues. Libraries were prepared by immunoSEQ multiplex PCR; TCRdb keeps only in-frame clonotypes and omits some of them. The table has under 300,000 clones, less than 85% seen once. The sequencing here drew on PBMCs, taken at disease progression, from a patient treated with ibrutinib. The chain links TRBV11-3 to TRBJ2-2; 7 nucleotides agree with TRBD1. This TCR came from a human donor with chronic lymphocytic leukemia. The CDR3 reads CASSYADRVNTGELFF. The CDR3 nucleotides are TGTGCCAGCAGCTATGCTGACAGGGTCAACACCGGGGAGCTGTTTTTT.